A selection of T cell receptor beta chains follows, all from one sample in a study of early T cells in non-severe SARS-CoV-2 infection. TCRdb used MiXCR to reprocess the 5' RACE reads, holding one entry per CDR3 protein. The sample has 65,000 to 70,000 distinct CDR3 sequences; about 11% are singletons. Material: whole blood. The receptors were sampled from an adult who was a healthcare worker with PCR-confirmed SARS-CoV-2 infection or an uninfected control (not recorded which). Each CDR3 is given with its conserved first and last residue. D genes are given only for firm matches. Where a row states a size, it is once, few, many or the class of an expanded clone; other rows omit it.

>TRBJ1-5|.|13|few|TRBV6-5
CASPSQGGQPQHF
TGTGCCAGCCCGAGCCAGGGAGGGCAGCCCCAGCATTTT
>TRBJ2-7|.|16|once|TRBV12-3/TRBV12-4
CASSPDAGYGAYEQYF
TGTGCCAGCAGTCCCGATGCCGGGTATGGAGCCTACGAGCAGTACTTC
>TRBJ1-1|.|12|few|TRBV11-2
CASSLWGPEAFF
TGTGCCAGCAGCTTATGGGGACCTGAAGCTTTCTTT
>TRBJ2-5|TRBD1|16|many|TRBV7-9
CASSLAPTGGGETQYF
TGTGCCAGCAGCTTAGCCCCAACAGGGGGCGGAGAGACCCAGTACTTC
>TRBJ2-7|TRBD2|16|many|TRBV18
CASSPAGLAGGIEQYF
TGTGCCAGCTCACCCGCGGGACTAGCGGGAGGAATCGAGCAGTACTTC
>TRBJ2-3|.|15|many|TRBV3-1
CASSPRPKSTDTQYF
TGTGCCAGCAGCCCTCGACCGAAAAGCACAGATACGCAGTATTTT
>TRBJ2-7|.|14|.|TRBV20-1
CSARGGPAEASQYF
TGCAGTGCTAGGGGTGGTCCAGCGGAGGCCTCCCAATACTTC
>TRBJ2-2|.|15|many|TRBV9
CASSVGEGFTGELFF
TGTGCCAGCAGCGTAGGTGAGGGGTTCACCGGGGAGCTGTTTTTT
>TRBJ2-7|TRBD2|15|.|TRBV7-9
CASSPPLAYSYEQYF
TGTGCCAGCAGCCCTCCACTAGCGTACTCCTACGAGCAGTACTTC
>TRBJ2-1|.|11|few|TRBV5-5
CASSPNRAQFF
TGTGCCAGCAGCCCTAATAGGGCGCAGTTCTTC
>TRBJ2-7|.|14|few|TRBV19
CASSIHRESYEQYF
TGTGCCAGTAGTATACACAGGGAATCCTACGAGCAGTACTTC
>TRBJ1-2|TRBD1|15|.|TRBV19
CASSTSGQGNYGYTF
TGTGCCAGTAGTACCTCAGGACAGGGGAATTATGGCTACACCTTC
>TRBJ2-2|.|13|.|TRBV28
CASSLWNTGELFF
TGTGCCAGCAGTTTGTGGAACACCGGGGAGCTGTTTTTT
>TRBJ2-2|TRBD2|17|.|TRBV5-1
CASSLLAGGTNTGELFF
TGCGCCAGCAGCTTGCTAGCGGGAGGAACGAACACCGGGGAGCTGTTTTTT
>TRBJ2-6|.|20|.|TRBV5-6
CASDSLPDVFSPTGANVLTF
TGTGCCAGCGACAGCCTCCCCGACGTTTTTTCCCCGACTGGGGCCAACGTCCTGACTTTC
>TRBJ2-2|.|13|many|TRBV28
CASSPQDTGELFF
TGTGCCAGCAGTCCCCAGGACACCGGGGAGCTGTTTTTT
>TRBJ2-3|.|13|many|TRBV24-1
CATSDDDLDTQYF
TGTGCCACCAGTGATGACGACCTAGATACGCAGTATTTT
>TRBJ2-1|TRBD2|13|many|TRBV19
CASSKRENNEQFF
TGTGCCAGTAGTAAGCGGGAGAACAATGAGCAGTTCTTC
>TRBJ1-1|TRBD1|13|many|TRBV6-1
CASPDRVRKTAFF
TGTGCCAGCCCCGACAGGGTAAGAAAAACGGCTTTCTTT
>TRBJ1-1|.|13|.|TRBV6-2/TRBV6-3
CASSTGENTEAFF
TGTGCCAGCAGTACCGGGGAGAACACTGAAGCTTTCTTT
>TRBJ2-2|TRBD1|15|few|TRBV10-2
CASTGTGGRTGELFF
TGCGCCAGCACCGGGACAGGGGGCAGGACCGGGGAGCTGTTTTTT
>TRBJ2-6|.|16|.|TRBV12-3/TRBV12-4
CASSPFWGLGANVLTF
TGTGCCAGCAGTCCCTTTTGGGGGCTTGGGGCCAACGTCCTGACTTTC